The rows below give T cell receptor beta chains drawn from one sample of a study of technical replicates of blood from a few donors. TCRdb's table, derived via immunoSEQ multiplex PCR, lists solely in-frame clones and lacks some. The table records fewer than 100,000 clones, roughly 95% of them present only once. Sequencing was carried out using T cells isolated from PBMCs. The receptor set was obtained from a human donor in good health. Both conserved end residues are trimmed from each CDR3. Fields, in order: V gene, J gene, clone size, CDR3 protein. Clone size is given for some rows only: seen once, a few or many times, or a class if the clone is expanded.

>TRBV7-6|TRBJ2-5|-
ASSLGPPAAQETQY
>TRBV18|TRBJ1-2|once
ASSTGLRRQEGYT
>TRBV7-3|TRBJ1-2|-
ASSPDSTGPYGYT
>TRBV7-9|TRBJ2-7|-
ASSQVGLDHNYEQY
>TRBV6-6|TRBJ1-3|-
ASSSLGDGAGNTIY
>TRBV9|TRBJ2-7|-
ASSVAQGSEQY
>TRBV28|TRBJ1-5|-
AHTITGLGSQPQH
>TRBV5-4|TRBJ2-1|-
ASSFRLAGGSYNEQF
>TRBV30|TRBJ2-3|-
AWSTPRLGRARDTQY
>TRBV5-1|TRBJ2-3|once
ASSSLLGGPSGGADTQY
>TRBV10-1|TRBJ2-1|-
ASSALWPGGNEQF
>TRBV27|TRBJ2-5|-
ASTPGTSGRQTQY
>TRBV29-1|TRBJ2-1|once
SVEGPSSYNEQF
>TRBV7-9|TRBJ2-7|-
ASSLVAGGYEQY
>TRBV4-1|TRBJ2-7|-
ASSQDLVAGGSYEQY
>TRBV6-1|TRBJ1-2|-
ASSEANRGYT
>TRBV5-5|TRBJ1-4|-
ASSPRDRTLANEKLF
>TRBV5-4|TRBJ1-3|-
ASSSQGRGGNTIY
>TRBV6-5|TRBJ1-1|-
ASSYSQITEAF
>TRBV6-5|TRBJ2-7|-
ASSYSGGEQY
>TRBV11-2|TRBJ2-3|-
ASSQPAEDTQY
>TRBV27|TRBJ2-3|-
ASRSVRDTQY
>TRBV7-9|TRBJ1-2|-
ASSSVEGYT
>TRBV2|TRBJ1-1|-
ASSGDRGTEAF
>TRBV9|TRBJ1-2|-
ASSVVDQTGGDGYT
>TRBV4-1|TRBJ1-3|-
ASRESSGNTIY
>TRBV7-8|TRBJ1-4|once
ASSPPEGATNEKLF
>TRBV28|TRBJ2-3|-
ASSSLAGGLDTQY
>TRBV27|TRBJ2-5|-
ASSLLGQKTIQETQY
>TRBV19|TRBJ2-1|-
ASAGSGRAENEQF
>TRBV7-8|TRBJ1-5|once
ASSSQGWQNQPQH
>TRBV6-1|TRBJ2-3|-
ASSAQAGGYTDTQY
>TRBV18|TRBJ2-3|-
ASSPERSTDTQY
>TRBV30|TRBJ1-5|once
AFGRGGNQPQH
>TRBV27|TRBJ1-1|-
ASTLQWNPTYNTEAF
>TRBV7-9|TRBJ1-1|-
ASSRDRTEAF
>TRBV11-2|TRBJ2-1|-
ASSQNEGGAYNEQF
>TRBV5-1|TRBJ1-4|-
ASSLGAAGTVGEKLF
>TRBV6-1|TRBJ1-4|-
ASSAQHPTNEKLF
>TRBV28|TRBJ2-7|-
ASTSTDRASFEQY
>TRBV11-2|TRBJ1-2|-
ASSSTGIFRSYT